The 13 T cell receptor beta chains in this list originate from one sample, sequenced in a study of CD8 T cells in ankylosing spondylitis. Their antigen targets remain unknown. TCRdb redid the calling of the 5' RACE reads with MiXCR, one entry per CDR3 protein. The data hold around 770,000 distinct CDR3 sequences, with roughly 19% observed a single time. General study findings and limits: A TCR beta motif of under ten highly homologous variants seemed to mark ankylosing spondylitis blood.

The sample comprised blood, either unsorted or a sorted T cell fraction (not recorded which). The receptors stem from a male donor with ankylosing spondylitis.

This chain links TRBV5-1 with TRBJ2-3, with TRBD1 matching 9 bases. V shed 2 bases and J 6 bases; nucleotides not matched to a gene: 4. Germline values: CDR1 SGHRS, CDR2 YFSETQ. The CDR3 has 14 residues. CDR3 nucleotides: TGCGCCAGCAGCTTTGGGGACAGGGCTGATACGCAGTATTTT. Its protein is CASSFGDRADTQYF.

This clonotype was counted between two and nine times. The chain joins TRBV6-1 to TRBJ1-5, with D perhaps TRBD1 (5 bases). Germline CDR1 is MNHNS and CDR2 is SASEGT. V was shortened by 5 bases and J by 6 bases, with 20 bases between the two germline ends. The CDR3 sequence is 16 residues long. In DNA, the CDR3 is TGTGCCAGCAGTCCTCAGGGTCGCGGTTTCAGTCAGCCCCAGCATTTT. Amino acid sequence: CASSPQGRGFSQPQHF.

The chain recombines TRBV20-1 with TRBJ2-5; D unresolved. The ends were cut back, 3 bases at V and 1 base at J, with 21 bases in the middle. There are 17 residues in the CDR3. In germline, CDR1 is DFQATT, CDR2 SNEGSKA (reference sequence). The CDR3 is CSARAREVLVGQETQYF. In DNA form, the CDR3 reads TGCAGTGCTAGGGCCCGCGAGGTTTTGGTTGGCCAAGAGACCCAGTACTTC.

In this sample, this clonotype turned up a few times. This sequence joins TRBV18 and TRBJ1-1; perhaps TRBD1 as D (6 bases). The CDR3 has 15 residues. The germline V gene encodes CDR1 KGHSH and CDR2 LQKENI. The V end lost 6 bases, the J end lost 0 bases, and 14 bases lay between the germline ends. The CDR3 DNA reads as TGTGCCAGCTCCCAGCTCGGACAGTTGAACACTGAAGCTTTCTTT. This translates into CASSQLGQLNTEAFF.

The rearrangement links TRBV7-9 to TRBJ2-7, with a weak D call TRBD2 (5 bases). The V end lost 5 bases, the J end lost 0 bases, and 17 bases lay between the germline ends. The CDR3 covers 16 residues. The V gene's germline CDR1 is SEHNR and CDR2 FQNEAQ (reference sequence). The CDR3: CASSPPGGGSSYEQYF. The CDR3 nucleotides read TGTGCCAGCAGCCCCCCTGGCGGAGGAAGCTCCTACGAGCAGTACTTC.

The chain has TRBV12-3 or TRBV12-4 and TRBJ2-7; TRBD2 is a possible D gene (6 bases). The CDR3 covers 13 residues. V dropped 5 bases and J dropped 2 bases, with 10 bases sitting between them. CDR3 in amino acids: CASSSGFTYEQYF. DNA of the CDR3: TGTGCCAGCAGTAGCGGGTTTACCTACGAGCAGTACTTC.

This clonotype was observed a handful of times. The V gene is TRBV20-1, the J gene TRBJ2-1, with 7 bases that match TRBD1. V lost 6 bases to trimming and J lost 0 bases; unmatched junction nucleotides: 5. The germline CDR1 and CDR2 sequences are DFQATT and SNEGSKA (reference sequence). The CDR3 consists of 14 residues. The DNA of the CDR3 is TGCAGTGCCCTAGGGGGCCGCTCCTACAATGAGCAGTTCTTC. Translation: CSALGGRSYNEQFF.

The V call is TRBV6-5, the J call TRBJ1-1, with D maybe TRBD1 (6 bases). The V end lost 0 bases, the J end lost 6 bases, and 14 bases lay between the germline ends. This CDR3 is built from 15 residues. In germline, CDR1 is MNHEY, CDR2 SVGAGI. For the CDR3, the DNA is TGTGCCAGCAGTTACTCGTACCTTGACAGGCCTGAAGCTTTCTTT. Translation: CASSYSYLDRPEAFF.

V and J are TRBV5-1 and TRBJ2-1, with D tentatively TRBD1 (6 bases). The CDR3 totals 15 residues. Trimming pared 4 bases from V and 8 bases from J, leaving 19 bases between. Germline V gives CDR1 SGHRS, CDR2 YFSETQ. The CDR3 DNA sequence: TGCGCCAGCAGCGGTGCCGGACTCCCAGGGGATGAGCAGTTCTTC. It specifies CASSGAGLPGDEQFF. Full variable domain (outside the CDR3, taken from reference TRBV5-1 and TRBJ2-1): KAGVTQTPRYLIKTRGQQVTLSCSPISGHRSVSWYQQTPGQGLQFLFEYFSETQRNKGNFPGRFSGRQFSNSRSEMNVSTLELGDSALYLCASSGAGLPGDEQFFGPGTRLTVL.

This clonotype was counted a few times. The rearrangement links TRBV11-2 to TRBJ1-1, with D tentatively TRBD1 (5 bases). The germline V gene encodes CDR1 SGHAT and CDR2 FQNNGV. Trimming removed 5 bases at V and 3 bases at J, with 22 bases between. The CDR3 has 17 amino acids. In DNA form, the CDR3 reads TGTGCCAGCAGCCCTACCTTGGGGGGGTGGGAGTACACTGAAGCTTTCTTT. It encodes CASSPTLGGWEYTEAFF.

This rearrangement joins TRBV5-1 to TRBJ2-1; 9 bases align to TRBD1. CDR1 SGHRS and CDR2 YFSETQ come from the germline V gene. The CDR3 covers 16 residues. Trimming removed 2 bases from V and 5 bases from J; junction bases left unmatched: 8. The CDR3 nucleotides are TGCGCCAGCAGCTTCCCGGGACAGGGAACCAACAATGAGCAGTTCTTC. It encodes CASSFPGQGTNNEQFF.

V and J are TRBV5-1 and TRBJ2-5; D is unclear. The germline V gene has CDR1 SGHRS and CDR2 YFSETQ. CDR3 length: 14 residues. Trimming took off 4 bases at V and 5 bases at J, with 15 bases between the two ends. The CDR3 loop reads CASSPDRYPETQYF. DNA of the CDR3: TGCGCCAGCAGCCCAGACCGGTACCCGGAGACCCAGTACTTC.

This chain uses TRBV15 with TRBJ1-5, with 7 bases that match TRBD1. CDR3 length: 19 residues. V was pared by 0 bases and J by 7 bases, with 18 bases of the junction left unmatched. Germline V CDR1 and CDR2: LNHNV, YYDKDF (reference sequence). The CDR3 nucleotides read TGTGCCACCAGCAGAGATCAGAGCCAGGGGGAAGGCTTTTACCAGCCCCAGCATTTT. This encodes CATSRDQSQGEGFYQPQHF. Combining the CDR3 with reference TRBV15 and TRBJ1-5 gives the whole variable domain DAMVIQNPRYQVTQFGKPVTLSCSQTLNHNVMYWYQQKSSQAPKLLFHYYDKDFNNEADTPDNFQSRRPNTSFCFLDIRSPGLGDTAMYLCATSRDQSQGEGFYQPQHFGDGTRLSIL.